The T cell receptor beta chain described here comes from a study of T cell clones after liver transplantation. Findings of the study overall: A significant post-transplant drop in circulating graft-donor-reactive CD4 TCRbeta sequences occurred in most of the 8 subjects. A larger donor-reactive than third-party decline suggested partial antigen-specific deletion.

This CDR3 comprises 14 residues. Germline CDR1 is ENHRY and CDR2 is SYGVKD. The V gene end was trimmed by 2 bases and the J gene end by 3 bases; junction bases not matched to a gene: 2. Method: immunoSEQ multiplex PCR; TCRdb's copy keeps in-frame clones and lacks some. The data show around 21,000 clones, approximately 93% seen once. As for this clone: Its specificity is not known.

The V gene is TRBV10-3, the J gene TRBJ2-3, with TRBD2 matching 7 bases. This sequence was found in a human patient who received a liver transplant. Some T cells may trace back to the graft donor. The material was CD8+ T cells from blood, obtained less than 27 months after liver transplant. CDR3 in DNA: TGTGCCATCAGTGAGGGCGGGAGTACAGATACGCAGTATTTT. Translation: CAISEGGSTDTQYF.